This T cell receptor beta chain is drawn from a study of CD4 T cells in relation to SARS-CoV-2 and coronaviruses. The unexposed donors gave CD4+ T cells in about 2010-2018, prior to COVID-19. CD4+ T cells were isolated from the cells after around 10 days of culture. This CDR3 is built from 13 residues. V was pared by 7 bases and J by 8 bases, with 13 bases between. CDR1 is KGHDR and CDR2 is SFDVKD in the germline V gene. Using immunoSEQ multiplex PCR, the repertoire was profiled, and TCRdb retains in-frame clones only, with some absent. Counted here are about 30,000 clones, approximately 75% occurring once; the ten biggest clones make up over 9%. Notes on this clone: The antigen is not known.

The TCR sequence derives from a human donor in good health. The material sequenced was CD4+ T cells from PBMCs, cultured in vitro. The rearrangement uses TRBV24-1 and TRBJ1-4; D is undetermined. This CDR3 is CATRDGPGEKLFF. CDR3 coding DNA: TGTGCCACCAGGGATGGACCGGGGGAAAAACTGTTTTTT.